These 2 T cell receptor beta chains were sequenced from one sample in a study of blood T cell repertoires in COVID-19. The repertoire was sequenced with immunoSEQ multiplex PCR; TCRdb's copy has only in-frame clones and lacks some. The sample records hundreds of thousands of clones, 86% being singletons. Material for sequencing was peripheral blood. The origin of the receptors is a woman aged 30 to 39 with active or convalescent COVID-19.

This rearrangement joins TRBV6-5 to TRBJ1-1; D call uncertain. This CDR3 spans 15 amino acids. V was clipped by 3 bases and J by 0 bases, with 11 bases between them. Germline V gene lookup returns CDR1 MNHEY and CDR2 SVGAGI. As DNA, the CDR3 is TGTGCCAGCAGTTATGGTAGCAGAATGAACACTGAAGCTTTCTTT. Protein sequence: CASSYGSRMNTEAFF.

The chain combines TRBV28 with TRBJ2-7; 9 bases map to TRBD1. The CDR3 loop spans 16 amino acids. Germline values: CDR1 MDHEN, CDR2 SYDVKM. Unmatched junction bases numbered 13, after V lost 7 bases and J lost 3 bases. CDR3 region: CASNSRGTGPVYEQYF. As DNA, the CDR3 is TGTGCCAGCAATTCTCGCGGGACAGGGCCCGTCTACGAGCAGTACTTC.